This T cell receptor beta chain was captured by sequencing in a study of cytotoxic CD8 clonotypes in ibrutinib-treated CLL. Germline assignment: CDR1 SGHTA and CDR2 FQGNSA. This CDR3 has 15 residues. Trimming pared 1 base from V and 0 bases from J, leaving 7 bases between. Generated by immunoSEQ multiplex PCR, the TCRdb table keeps only in-frame clones and is missing some. Of about 120,000 clones in the sample, 58% were seen once. The specimen comprised PBMCs, sampled after 24 months of ibrutinib treatment. The chain is built from TRBV7-2 and TRBJ1-3; unclear D gene. This receptor was obtained from a human donor with chronic lymphocytic leukemia. CDR3 residues: CASSLDTASGNTIYF. The CDR3 nucleotides are TGTGCCAGCAGCTTAGATACAGCCTCTGGAAACACCATATATTTT.